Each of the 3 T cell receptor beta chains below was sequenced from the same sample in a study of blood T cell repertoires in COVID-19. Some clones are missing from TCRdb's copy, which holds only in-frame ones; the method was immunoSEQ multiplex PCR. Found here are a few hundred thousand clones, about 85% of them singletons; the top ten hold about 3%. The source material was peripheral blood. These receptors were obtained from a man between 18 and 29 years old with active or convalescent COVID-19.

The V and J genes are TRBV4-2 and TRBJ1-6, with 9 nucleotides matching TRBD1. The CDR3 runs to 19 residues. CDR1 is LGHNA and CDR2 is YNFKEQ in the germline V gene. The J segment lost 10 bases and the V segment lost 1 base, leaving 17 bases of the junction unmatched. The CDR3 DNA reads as TGTGCCAGCAGCCAAGTCGTCTCCTTTGGACAGGGGATTTTGTCACCCCTCCACTTT. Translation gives CASSQVVSFGQGILSPLHF.

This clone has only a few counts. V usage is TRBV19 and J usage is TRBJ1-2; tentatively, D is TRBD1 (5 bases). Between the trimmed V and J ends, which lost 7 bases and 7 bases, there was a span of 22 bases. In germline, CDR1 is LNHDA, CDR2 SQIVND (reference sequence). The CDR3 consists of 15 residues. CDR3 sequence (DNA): TGTGCCAGTAAGTTGGAGGGGACCGGAACGAGTGGCTACACCTTC. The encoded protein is CASKLEGTGTSGYTF.

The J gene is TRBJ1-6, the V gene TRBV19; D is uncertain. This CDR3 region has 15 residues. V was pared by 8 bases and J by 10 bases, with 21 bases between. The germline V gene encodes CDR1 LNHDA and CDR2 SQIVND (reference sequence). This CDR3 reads CASSPIGEGKSPLHF. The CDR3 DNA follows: TGTGCCAGTTCCCCGATCGGGGAGGGTAAATCACCCCTCCACTTT. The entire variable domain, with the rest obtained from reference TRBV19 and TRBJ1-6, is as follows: DGGITQSPKYLFRKEGQNVTLSCEQNLNHDAMYWYRQDPGQGLRLIYYSQIVNDFQKGDIAEGYSVSREKKESFPLTVTSAQKNPTAFYLCASSPIGEGKSPLHFGNGTRLTVT.